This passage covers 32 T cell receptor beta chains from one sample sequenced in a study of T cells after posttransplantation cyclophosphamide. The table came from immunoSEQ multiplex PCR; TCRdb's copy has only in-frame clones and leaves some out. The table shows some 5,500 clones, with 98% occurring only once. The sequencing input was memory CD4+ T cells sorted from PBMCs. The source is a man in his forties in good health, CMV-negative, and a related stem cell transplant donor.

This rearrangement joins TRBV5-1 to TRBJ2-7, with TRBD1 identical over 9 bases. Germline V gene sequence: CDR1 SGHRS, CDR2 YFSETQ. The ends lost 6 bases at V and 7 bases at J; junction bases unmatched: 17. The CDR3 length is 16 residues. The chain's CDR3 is CASNQGTLQGAGEQYF. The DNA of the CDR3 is TGCGCCAGCAATCAGGGGACCTTACAGGGGGCGGGAGAGCAGTACTTC. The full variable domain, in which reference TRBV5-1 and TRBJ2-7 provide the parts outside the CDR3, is KAGVTQTPRYLIKTRGQQVTLSCSPISGHRSVSWYQQTPGQGLQFLFEYFSETQRNKGNFPGRFSGRQFSNSRSEMNVSTLELGDSALYLCASNQGTLQGAGEQYFGPGTRLTVT.

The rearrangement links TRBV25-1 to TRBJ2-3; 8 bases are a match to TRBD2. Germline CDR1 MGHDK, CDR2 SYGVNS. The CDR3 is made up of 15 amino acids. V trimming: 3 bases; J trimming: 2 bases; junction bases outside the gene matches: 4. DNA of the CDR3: TGTGCCAGCAGTGATACTAGCGGATTCACAGATACGCAGTATTTT. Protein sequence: CASSDTSGFTDTQYF.

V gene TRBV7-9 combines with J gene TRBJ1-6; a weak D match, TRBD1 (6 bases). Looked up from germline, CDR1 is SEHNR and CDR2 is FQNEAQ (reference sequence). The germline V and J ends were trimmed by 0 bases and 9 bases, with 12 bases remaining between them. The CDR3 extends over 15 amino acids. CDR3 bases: TGTGCCAGCAGCTTAGCCCCAGGGGTGGTTTCACCCCTCCACTTT. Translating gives CASSLAPGVVSPLHF.

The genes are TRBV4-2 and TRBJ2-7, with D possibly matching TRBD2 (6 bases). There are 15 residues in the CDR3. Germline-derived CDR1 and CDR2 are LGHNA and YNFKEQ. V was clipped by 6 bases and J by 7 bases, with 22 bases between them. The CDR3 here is CASSPEGTSWGEQYF. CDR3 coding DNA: TGTGCCAGCAGTCCGGAGGGCACTAGCTGGGGAGAGCAGTACTTC.

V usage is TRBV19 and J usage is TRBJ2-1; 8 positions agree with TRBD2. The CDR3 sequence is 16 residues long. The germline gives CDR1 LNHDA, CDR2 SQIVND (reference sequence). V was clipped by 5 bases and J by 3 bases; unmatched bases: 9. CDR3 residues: CASSPLAGSLYNEQFF. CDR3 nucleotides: TGTGCCAGTAGTCCGTTAGCGGGAAGCCTCTACAATGAGCAGTTCTTC.

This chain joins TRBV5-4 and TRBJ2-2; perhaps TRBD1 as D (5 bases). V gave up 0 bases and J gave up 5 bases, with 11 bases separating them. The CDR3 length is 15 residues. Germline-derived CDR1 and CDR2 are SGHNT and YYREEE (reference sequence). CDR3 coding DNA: TGTGCCAGCAGCTTGGTTCAGGGCTCAACCGGGGAGCTGTTTTTT. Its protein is CASSLVQGSTGELFF.

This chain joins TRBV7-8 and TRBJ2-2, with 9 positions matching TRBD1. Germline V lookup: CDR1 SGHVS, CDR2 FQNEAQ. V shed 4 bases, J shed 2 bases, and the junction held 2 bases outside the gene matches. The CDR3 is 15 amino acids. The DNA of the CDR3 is TGTGCCAGCAGCTCGGGACAGGGAAACACCGGGGAGCTGTTTTTT. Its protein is CASSSGQGNTGELFF.

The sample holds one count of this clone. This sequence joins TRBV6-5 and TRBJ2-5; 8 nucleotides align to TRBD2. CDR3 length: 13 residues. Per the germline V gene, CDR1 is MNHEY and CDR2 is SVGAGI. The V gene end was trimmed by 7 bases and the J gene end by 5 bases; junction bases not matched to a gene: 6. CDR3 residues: CASTTSGGETQYF. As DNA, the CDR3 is TGTGCCAGCACTACGTCGGGAGGGGAGACCCAGTACTTC.

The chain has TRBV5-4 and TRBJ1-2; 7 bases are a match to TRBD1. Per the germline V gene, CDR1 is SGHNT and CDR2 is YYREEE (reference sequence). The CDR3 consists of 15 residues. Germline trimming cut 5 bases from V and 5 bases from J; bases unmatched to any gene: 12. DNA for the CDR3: TGTGCCAGCAGTCTTCCAGGGGGAGGTAGATATGGCTACACCTTC. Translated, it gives CASSLPGGGRYGYTF.

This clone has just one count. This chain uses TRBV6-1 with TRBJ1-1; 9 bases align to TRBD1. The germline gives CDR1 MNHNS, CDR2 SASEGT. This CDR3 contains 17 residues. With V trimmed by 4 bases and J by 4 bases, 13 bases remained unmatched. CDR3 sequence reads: CASSVKGTGIGGTEAFF. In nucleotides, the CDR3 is TGTGCCAGCAGTGTTAAAGGGACAGGGATAGGGGGCACTGAAGCTTTCTTT.

The CDR3 DNA reads as TGTGCCACCAAACAGGGGGCGCCGGGAAGCCAAGAGACCCAGTACTTC. This encodes CATKQGAPGSQETQYF. The chain joins TRBV27 to TRBJ2-5; 9 bases map to TRBD1. J gave up 1 base and V 10 bases, and 13 bases lay outside the gene matches. This CDR3 spans 16 amino acids. The germline V gene has CDR1 MNHEY and CDR2 SMNVEV (reference sequence).

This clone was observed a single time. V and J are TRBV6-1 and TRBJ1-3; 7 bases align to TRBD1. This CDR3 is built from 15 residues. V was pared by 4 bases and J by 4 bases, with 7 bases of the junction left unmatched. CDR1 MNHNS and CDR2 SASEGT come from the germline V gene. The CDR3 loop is CASSVGGQSGNTIYF. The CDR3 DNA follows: TGTGCCAGCAGTGTGGGGGGACAGTCGGGAAACACCATATATTTT.

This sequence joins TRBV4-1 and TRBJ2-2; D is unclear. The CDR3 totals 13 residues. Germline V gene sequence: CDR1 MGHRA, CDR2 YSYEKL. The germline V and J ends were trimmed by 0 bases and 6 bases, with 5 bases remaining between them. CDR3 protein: CASSQDYSGELFF. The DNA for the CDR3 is TGCGCCAGCAGCCAAGATTATTCCGGGGAGCTGTTTTTT.

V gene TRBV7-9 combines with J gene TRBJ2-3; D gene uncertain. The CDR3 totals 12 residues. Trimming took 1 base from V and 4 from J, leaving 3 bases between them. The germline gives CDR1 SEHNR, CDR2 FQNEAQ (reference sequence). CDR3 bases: TGTGCCAGCAGCTTAGTAGCAGATACGCAGTATTTT. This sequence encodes CASSLVADTQYF.

CDR3 sequence: CASSSGLGNNEQFF. DNA of the CDR3: TGTGCCAGCAGCTCCGGACTAGGTAACAATGAGCAGTTCTTC. V is TRBV5-4 and J is TRBJ2-1, with TRBD2 matching over 7 bases. Trimming removed 3 bases from V and 5 bases from J; junction bases left unmatched: 5. Per germline, CDR1 SGHNT and CDR2 YYREEE (reference sequence). The CDR3 has 14 amino acids. Variable domain in full (rest from reference TRBV5-4 and TRBJ2-1): ETGVTQSPTHLIKTRGQQVTLRCSSQSGHNTVSWYQQALGQGPQFIFQYYREEENGRGNFPPRFSGLQFPNYSSELNVNALELDDSALYLCASSSGLGNNEQFFGPGTRLTVL.

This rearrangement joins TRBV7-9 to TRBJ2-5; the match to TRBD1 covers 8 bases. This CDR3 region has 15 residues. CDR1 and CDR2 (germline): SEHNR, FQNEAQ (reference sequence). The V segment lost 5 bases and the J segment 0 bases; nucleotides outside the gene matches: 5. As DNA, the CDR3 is TGTGCCAGCAGCCGAGGGGACAGGTACCAAGAGACCCAGTACTTC. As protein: CASSRGDRYQETQYF.

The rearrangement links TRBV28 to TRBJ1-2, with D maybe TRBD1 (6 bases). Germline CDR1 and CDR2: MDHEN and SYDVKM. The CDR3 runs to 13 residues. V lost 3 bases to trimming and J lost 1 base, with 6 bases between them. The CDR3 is CASSLGHNYGYTF. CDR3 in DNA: TGTGCCAGCAGTTTGGGACATAACTATGGCTACACCTTC.

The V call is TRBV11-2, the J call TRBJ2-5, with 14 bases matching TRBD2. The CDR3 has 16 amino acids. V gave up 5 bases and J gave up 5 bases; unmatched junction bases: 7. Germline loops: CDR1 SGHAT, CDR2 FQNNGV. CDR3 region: CASSEGTSGRVETQYF. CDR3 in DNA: TGTGCCAGCAGCGAAGGGACTAGCGGGAGAGTCGAGACCCAGTACTTC.

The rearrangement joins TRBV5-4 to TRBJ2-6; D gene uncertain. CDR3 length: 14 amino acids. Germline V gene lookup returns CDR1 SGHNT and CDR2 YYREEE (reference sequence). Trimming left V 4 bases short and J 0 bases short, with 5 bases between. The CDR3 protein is CASSQDSGANVLTF. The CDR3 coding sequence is TGTGCCAGCAGCCAGGACTCTGGGGCCAACGTCCTGACTTTC.

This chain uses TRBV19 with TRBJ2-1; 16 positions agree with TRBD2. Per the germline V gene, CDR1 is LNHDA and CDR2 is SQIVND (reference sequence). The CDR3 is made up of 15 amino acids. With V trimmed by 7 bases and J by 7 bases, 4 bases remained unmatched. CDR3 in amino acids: CASTGGLAGGNEQFF. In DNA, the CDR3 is TGTGCCAGTACCGGGGGACTAGCGGGAGGGAATGAGCAGTTCTTC.

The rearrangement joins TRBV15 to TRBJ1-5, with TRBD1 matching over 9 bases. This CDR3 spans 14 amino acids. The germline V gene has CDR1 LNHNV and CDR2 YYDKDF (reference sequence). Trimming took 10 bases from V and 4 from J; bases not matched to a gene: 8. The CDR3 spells CAIAGGQGNQPQHF. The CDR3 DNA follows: TGTGCCATCGCCGGCGGACAGGGGAATCAGCCCCAGCATTTT.

The CDR3 nucleotides are TGTGCCAGCAGCTTAGGACAGGGCATTTCCTACGAGCAGTACTTC. Protein: CASSLGQGISYEQYF. This rearrangement joins TRBV7-9 to TRBJ2-7, with 7 bases lining up with TRBD1. The CDR3 is made up of 15 amino acids. Trimming removed 1 base from V and 1 base from J; junction bases left unmatched: 4. Germline loops: CDR1 SEHNR, CDR2 FQNEAQ (reference sequence).

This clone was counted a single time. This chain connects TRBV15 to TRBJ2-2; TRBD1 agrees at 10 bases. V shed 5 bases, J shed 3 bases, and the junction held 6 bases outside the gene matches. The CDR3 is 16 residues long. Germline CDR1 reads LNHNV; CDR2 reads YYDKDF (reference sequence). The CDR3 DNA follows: TGTGCCACCAGCGCCCGGACAGGGGGGGACACCGGGGAGCTGTTTTTT. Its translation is CATSARTGGDTGELFF.

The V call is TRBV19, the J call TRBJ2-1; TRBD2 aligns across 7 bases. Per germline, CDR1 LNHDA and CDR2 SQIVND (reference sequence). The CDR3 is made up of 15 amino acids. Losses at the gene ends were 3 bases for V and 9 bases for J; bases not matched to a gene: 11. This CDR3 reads CASSMGLAVNSEQFF. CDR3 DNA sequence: TGTGCCAGTAGTATGGGCCTAGCGGTGAACAGTGAGCAGTTCTTC. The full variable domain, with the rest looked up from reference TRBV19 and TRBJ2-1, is DGGITQSPKYLFRKEGQNVTLSCEQNLNHDAMYWYRQDPGQGLRLIYYSQIVNDFQKGDIAEGYSVSREKKESFPLTVTSAQKNPTAFYLCASSMGLAVNSEQFFGPGTRLTVL.

CDR3 DNA: TGTGCCAGCACCGCGTACCAAGAGACCCAGTACTTC. Protein product: CASTAYQETQYF. The chain is built from TRBV6-6 and TRBJ2-5; no firm D call. V lost 7 bases to trimming and J lost 0 bases, with 6 bases between them. The CDR3 length is 12 residues. CDR1 and CDR2 (germline): MNHNY, SVGAGI (reference sequence).

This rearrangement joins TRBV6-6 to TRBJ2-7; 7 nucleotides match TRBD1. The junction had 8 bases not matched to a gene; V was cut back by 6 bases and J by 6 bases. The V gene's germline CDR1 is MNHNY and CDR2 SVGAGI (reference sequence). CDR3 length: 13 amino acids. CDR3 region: CASRRTGGAEQYF. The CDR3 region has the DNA TGTGCCAGCAGGCGGACAGGAGGAGCCGAGCAGTACTTC.

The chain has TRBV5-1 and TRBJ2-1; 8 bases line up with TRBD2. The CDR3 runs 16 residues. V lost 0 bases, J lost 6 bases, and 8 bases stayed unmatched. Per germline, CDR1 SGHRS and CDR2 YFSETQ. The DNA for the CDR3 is TGCGCCAGCAGCTTGGCCCCCGCGGGAGGCCCCAATGAGCAGTTCTTC. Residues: CASSLAPAGGPNEQFF.

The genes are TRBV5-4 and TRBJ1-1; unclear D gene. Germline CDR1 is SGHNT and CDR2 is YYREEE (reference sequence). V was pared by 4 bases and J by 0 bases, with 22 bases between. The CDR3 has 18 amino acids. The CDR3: CASSVSTASRRVNTEAFF. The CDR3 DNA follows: TGTGCCAGCAGCGTGAGTACAGCATCTAGGAGGGTGAACACTGAAGCTTTCTTT. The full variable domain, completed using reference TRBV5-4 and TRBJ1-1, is ETGVTQSPTHLIKTRGQQVTLRCSSQSGHNTVSWYQQALGQGPQFIFQYYREEENGRGNFPPRFSGLQFPNYSSELNVNALELDDSALYLCASSVSTASRRVNTEAFFGQGTRLTVV.

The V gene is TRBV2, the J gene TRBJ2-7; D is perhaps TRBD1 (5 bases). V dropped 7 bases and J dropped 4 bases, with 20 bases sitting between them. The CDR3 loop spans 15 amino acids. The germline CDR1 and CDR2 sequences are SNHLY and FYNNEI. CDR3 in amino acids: CASIAMGPREYEQYF. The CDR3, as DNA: TGTGCCAGCATCGCCATGGGCCCCAGGGAATACGAGCAGTACTTC.

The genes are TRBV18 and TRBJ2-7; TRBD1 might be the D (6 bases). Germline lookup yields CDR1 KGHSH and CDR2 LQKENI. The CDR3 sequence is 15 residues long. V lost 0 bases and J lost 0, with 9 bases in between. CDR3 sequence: CASSPPTGNSYEQYF. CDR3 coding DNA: TGTGCCAGCTCACCACCGACAGGAAACTCCTACGAGCAGTACTTC.

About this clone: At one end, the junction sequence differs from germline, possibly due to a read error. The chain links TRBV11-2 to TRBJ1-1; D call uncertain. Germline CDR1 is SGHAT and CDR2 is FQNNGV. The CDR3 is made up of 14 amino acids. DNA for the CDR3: TGTGCCAGCAGCAGAGAGAGAGTTGCCACTGAAGTTTTCTTT. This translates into CASSRERVATEVFF.

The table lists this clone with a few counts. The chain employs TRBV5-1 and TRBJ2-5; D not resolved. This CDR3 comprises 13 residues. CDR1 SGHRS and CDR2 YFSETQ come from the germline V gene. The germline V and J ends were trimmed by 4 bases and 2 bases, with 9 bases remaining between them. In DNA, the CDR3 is TGCGCCAGCAGCCTATACAGTCAAGAGACCCAGTACTTC. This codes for CASSLYSQETQYF.